Listed below are T cell receptor beta chains from one sample, sequenced in a study of T cells after yellow fever vaccination. Each CDR3 protein gets one entry after TCRdb re-called the 5' RACE reads with MiXCR. The table lists 200,000 to 250,000 distinct CDR3 sequences, 6.9% of them singletons. This specimen was CD4+ T cells sorted from PBMCs, taken 15 days after the yellow fever booster vaccination. These receptors came from a man aged 30-40 years who received the YFV17D yellow fever vaccine. Both conserved end residues are part of each CDR3. Clone size is given for some rows only: seen once, a few or many times, or a class if the clone is expanded.

v_gene: TRBV24-1
j_gene: TRBJ2-2
abundance: -
CDR3aa: CATSDFRVNTGELFF

v_gene: TRBV7-2
j_gene: TRBJ2-7
abundance: few
CDR3aa: CASSPAGTRYEQYF

v_gene: TRBV5-1
j_gene: TRBJ1-1
abundance: many
CDR3aa: CASSSEMNTEAFF

v_gene: TRBV10-2
j_gene: TRBJ2-1
abundance: few
CDR3aa: CASRVGGRNEQFF

v_gene: TRBV7-2
j_gene: TRBJ2-3
abundance: few
CDR3aa: CASSLGSGPDTQYF

v_gene: TRBV9
j_gene: TRBJ2-3
abundance: few
CDR3aa: CASSPGQLTDTQYF

v_gene: TRBV5-6
j_gene: TRBJ2-4
abundance: many
CDR3aa: CASSLGLRDRGFQYF

v_gene: TRBV5-1
j_gene: TRBJ2-1
abundance: many
CDR3aa: CASSQIAGISNEQFF

v_gene: TRBV7-9
j_gene: TRBJ2-7
abundance: -
CDR3aa: CASTGDVTATYEQYF

v_gene: TRBV6-2/TRBV6-3
j_gene: TRBJ1-6
abundance: -
CDR3aa: CASRLDRRESPLHF

v_gene: TRBV7-2
j_gene: TRBJ2-1
abundance: many
CDR3aa: CASSSSESSYNEQFF

v_gene: TRBV12-3/TRBV12-4
j_gene: TRBJ2-3
abundance: -
CDR3aa: CASSYMTSTDTQYF

v_gene: TRBV20-1
j_gene: TRBJ2-3
abundance: few
CDR3aa: CSASGTKGAGGPDTQYF

v_gene: TRBV6-1
j_gene: TRBJ1-3
abundance: many
CDR3aa: CASFSVISGNTIYF

v_gene: TRBV20-1
j_gene: TRBJ2-6
abundance: -
CDR3aa: CSARKSGTERSGANVLTF

v_gene: TRBV5-6
j_gene: TRBJ2-7
abundance: few
CDR3aa: CASSFYSGSVYEQYF

v_gene: TRBV18
j_gene: TRBJ1-6
abundance: many
CDR3aa: CASSSGTANSPLHF

v_gene: TRBV9
j_gene: TRBJ2-7
abundance: many
CDR3aa: CASSATGGPYEQYF

v_gene: TRBV7-3
j_gene: TRBJ2-1
abundance: few
CDR3aa: CASSLRDGRREGLDEQFF

v_gene: TRBV5-1
j_gene: TRBJ1-1
abundance: -
CDR3aa: CASSKQGGTEAFF

v_gene: TRBV11-2
j_gene: TRBJ2-1
abundance: few
CDR3aa: CASSLLAGGPPLLTSYNEQFF

v_gene: TRBV29-1
j_gene: TRBJ1-2
abundance: -
CDR3aa: CSVVGGPASYYGYTF

v_gene: TRBV2
j_gene: TRBJ2-1
abundance: many
CDR3aa: CASSEMASINEQFF

v_gene: TRBV14
j_gene: TRBJ2-5
abundance: -
CDR3aa: CASSGSSQETQYF

v_gene: TRBV20-1
j_gene: TRBJ2-1
abundance: many
CDR3aa: CSARVPGGAEQFF

v_gene: TRBV2
j_gene: TRBJ1-2
abundance: few
CDR3aa: CASSEGTGYGYTF

v_gene: TRBV20-1
j_gene: TRBJ2-7
abundance: many
CDR3aa: CSASRGEGEQYF